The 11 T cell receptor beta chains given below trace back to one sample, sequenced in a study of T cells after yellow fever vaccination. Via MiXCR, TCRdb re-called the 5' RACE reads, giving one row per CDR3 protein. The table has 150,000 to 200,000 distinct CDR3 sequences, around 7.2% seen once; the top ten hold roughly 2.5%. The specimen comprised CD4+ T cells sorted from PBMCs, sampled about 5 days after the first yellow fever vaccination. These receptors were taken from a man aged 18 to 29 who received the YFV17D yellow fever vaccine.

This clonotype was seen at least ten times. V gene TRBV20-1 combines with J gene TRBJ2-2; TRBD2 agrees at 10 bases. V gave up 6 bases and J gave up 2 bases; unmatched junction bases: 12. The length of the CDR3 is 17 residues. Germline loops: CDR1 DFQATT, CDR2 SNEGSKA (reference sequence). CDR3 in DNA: TGCAGTGCCCCCCGAGCTAGCGGGGGAGGAAACACCGGGGAGCTGTTTTTT. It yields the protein CSAPRASGGGNTGELFF.

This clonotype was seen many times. This CDR3 reads CASSLERLAKNIQYF. DNA of the CDR3: TGTGCCAGCAGCTTAGAGAGATTAGCCAAAAACATTCAGTACTTC. The V and J genes are TRBV7-2 and TRBJ2-4; D call uncertain. CDR1 and CDR2 from the germline V gene are SGHTA and FQGNSA. V lost 1 base and J 0 bases, leaving 7 bases between the germline ends. The length of the CDR3 is 15 residues.

Here the CDR3 reads CASSQVSSGEKLFF. In DNA form, the CDR3 reads TGTGCCAGCAGCCAAGTTTCTTCGGGCGAAAAACTGTTTTTT. The chain combines TRBV4-2 with TRBJ1-4; D ambiguous. V shed 1 base and J shed 8 bases, with 11 bases lying between them. The CDR3 is 14 amino acids. From germline, CDR1 is LGHNA and CDR2 YNFKEQ.

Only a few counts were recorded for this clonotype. The CDR3 DNA is TGTGCCAGCAGCTTGTGGCATGAGTATGGCTACACCTTC. Translating gives CASSLWHEYGYTF. This rearrangement joins TRBV5-6 to TRBJ1-2; unclear D gene. Trimming shortened V by 1 base and J by 5 bases, and 9 bases separated the two germline ends. Germline V gene sequence: CDR1 SGHDT, CDR2 YYEEEE. CDR3 length: 13 amino acids.

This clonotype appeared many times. The CDR3 sequence: CSARVTGQTDGYTF. CDR3 in DNA: TGCAGTGCTAGAGTAACAGGACAAACGGATGGCTACACCTTC. The V gene is TRBV20-1, the J gene TRBJ1-2, with D tentatively TRBD1 (5 bases). Germline CDR1 DFQATT, CDR2 SNEGSKA (reference sequence). V shed 1 base and J shed 6 bases, with 15 bases lying between them. The CDR3 contains 14 residues.

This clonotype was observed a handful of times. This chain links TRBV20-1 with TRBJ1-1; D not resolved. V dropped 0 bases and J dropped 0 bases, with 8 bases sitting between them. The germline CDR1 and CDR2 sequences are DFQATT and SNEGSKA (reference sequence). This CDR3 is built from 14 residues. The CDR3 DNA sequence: TGCAGTGCTAGAGAAGCACCCATGAACACTGAAGCTTTCTTT. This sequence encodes CSAREAPMNTEAFF.

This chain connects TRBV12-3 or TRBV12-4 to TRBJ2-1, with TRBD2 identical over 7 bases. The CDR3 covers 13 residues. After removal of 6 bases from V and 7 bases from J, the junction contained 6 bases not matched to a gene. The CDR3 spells CASRPGLLNEQFF. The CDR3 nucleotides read TGTGCCAGCAGACCGGGACTATTAAATGAGCAGTTCTTC.

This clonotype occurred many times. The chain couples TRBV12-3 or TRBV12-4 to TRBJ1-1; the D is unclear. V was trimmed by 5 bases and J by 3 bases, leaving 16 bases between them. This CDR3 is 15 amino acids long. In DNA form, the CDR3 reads TGTGCCAGCAGTCCCTCTTCCGGGAGGGACACTGAAGCTTTCTTT. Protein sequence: CASSPSSGRDTEAFF.

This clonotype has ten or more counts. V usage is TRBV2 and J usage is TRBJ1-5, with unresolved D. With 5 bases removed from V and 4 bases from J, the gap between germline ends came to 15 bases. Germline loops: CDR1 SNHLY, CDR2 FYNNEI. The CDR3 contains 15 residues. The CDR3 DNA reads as TGTGCCAGCAGTTACCCTGCCCGTCTTAATCAGCCCCAGCATTTT. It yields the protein CASSYPARLNQPQHF.

DNA for the CDR3: TGTGCCAGCAGCTTGGCCACGACAGGTGGGGCCAACGTCCTGACTTTC. Translation: CASSLATTGGANVLTF. The chain couples TRBV5-4 to TRBJ2-6; TRBD1 is a possible D gene (6 bases). CDR3 size: 16 residues. Between the trimmed V and J ends, which lost 0 bases and 3 bases, there was a span of 10 bases. Germline V CDR1 and CDR2: SGHNT, YYREEE (reference sequence).

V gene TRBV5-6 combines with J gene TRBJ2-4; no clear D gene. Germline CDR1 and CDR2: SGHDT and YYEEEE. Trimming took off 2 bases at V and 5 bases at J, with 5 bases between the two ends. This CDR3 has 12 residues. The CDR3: CASSLAQNIQYF. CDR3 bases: TGTGCCAGCAGCTTAGCTCAAAACATTCAGTACTTC.